This is a list of T cell receptor beta chains from one sample in a study of cytomegalovirus exposure and HLA in healthy donors. Method: immunoSEQ multiplex PCR; TCRdb's copy keeps in-frame clones and lacks some. The sample records hundreds of thousands of clones, 87% being singletons. Sequences were obtained from PBMCs. These receptors were obtained from a young man in good health and CMV-seropositive. Each CDR3 is given without its conserved first and last residue.

v_call,j_call,cdr3_aa
TRBV6-1,TRBJ2-3,AGSEARSVGTQY
TRBV6-6,TRBJ1-1,ASSYPNTEAF
TRBV2,TRBJ2-7,ASSEGQGRDGYEQY
TRBV2,TRBJ1-1,ASSERTVEAF
TRBV11-2,TRBJ1-4,ASRARGGEKLF
TRBV15,TRBJ2-3,ATSSPGGRDTQY
TRBV11-2,TRBJ1-2,ASSLGFAGLYGYT
TRBV14,TRBJ2-5,ASSQGDYWGTQY
TRBV28,TRBJ1-5,ASSDPYSNQPQH
TRBV4-1,TRBJ1-1,ASSQDLARLWNTEAF
TRBV27,TRBJ1-5,ASSLMTGSNQPQH
TRBV7-8,TRBJ2-2,ASSWVGGGELF
TRBV11-2,TRBJ2-7,ASSLDQGLAGLGREQY
TRBV25-1,TRBJ2-2,ASSDSWPANTGELF
TRBV7-9,TRBJ2-3,ASSLLNTDTQY
TRBV6-5,TRBJ1-5,ASSYRSNQPQH
TRBV7-9,TRBJ1-1,ASSPGHDTEAF
TRBV5-4,TRBJ1-2,ASSLGGQGVYGYT
TRBV9,TRBJ2-7,ASSRVGQTYEQY
TRBV6-1,TRBJ1-2,ASSADRGGYT
TRBV7-9,TRBJ2-7,ASSNGQGTSNEQY
TRBV29-1,TRBJ1-4,SVERGANEKLF
TRBV5-8,TRBJ2-1,ASSWWSEQF
TRBV10-1,TRBJ2-7,ASLNRGGTYEQY
TRBV27,TRBJ2-7,ASRATWDTTYEQY
TRBV27,TRBJ2-3,ASSRSSTQY
TRBV29-1,TRBJ2-3,SVDTDTQY
TRBV15,TRBJ1-5,ATGQHPNSNQPQH
TRBV5-1,TRBJ1-1,ASSPGHTLPGQGFNTEAF
TRBV19,TRBJ2-2,ASSISGANTGELF
TRBV5-4,TRBJ2-5,ASSPTVLQETQY
TRBV5-4,TRBJ2-1,ASSIDAGTNRNEQF
TRBV5-4,TRBJ1-3,ASSLMGAMNSGNTIY
TRBV19,TRBJ1-4,ASSPYVGLSEKLF
TRBV6-5,TRBJ1-1,ASSYSFLGGTEAF
TRBV30,TRBJ2-5,ASGTGKETQY
TRBV7-9,TRBJ2-2,ASSSGLPPGELF
TRBV2,TRBJ2-2,ASSSGTGVPGELF
TRBV4-3,TRBJ2-6,ASSQDRTGGSGANVLT
TRBV7-9,TRBJ2-1,ASTRLGFNEQF
TRBV28,TRBJ2-7,ASSSPKGGTDEQY
TRBV2,TRBJ1-5,ASGQGRYSNQPQH
TRBV5-1,TRBJ2-1,ASSRGLENYNEQF
TRBV15,TRBJ1-2,ATSRDWQRHYGYT
TRBV30,TRBJ2-7,AWSGTQGEVDEQY
TRBV10-1,TRBJ2-1,ASSGTSEAYNEQF
TRBV10-3,TRBJ2-7,AISEDGSNGQY
TRBV2,TRBJ1-1,ASSEPPDKEAF
TRBV9,TRBJ2-7,ASSAGSGGSFSYEQY
TRBV5-1,TRBJ2-3,ASSFLADTQY
TRBV4-3,TRBJ2-1,ASSQGREQF
TRBV7-2,TRBJ1-2,ASSFQGRGYT
TRBV5-4,TRBJ1-1,ASSWGQGPSTEAF
TRBV5-4,TRBJ2-5,ASSPTSGRLQETQY
TRBV15,TRBJ2-7,ATSSYRTDSYEQY
TRBV7-2,TRBJ1-5,ASSGTGYQPQH
TRBV7-9,TRBJ2-5,ASSLGQSDRGRETQY